This T cell receptor beta chain stems from a study of CD8 T cells in Susac syndrome. Reverse transcription used 0.5 to 1 ug RNA and random hexamers. MiXCR was run by TCRdb on the immunoSEQ multiplex PCR reads, yielding one entry per CDR3 protein. This repertoire shows around 56,000 distinct CDR3 sequences, 85% to 95% found once; its top ten account for 0.15% to 0.25%. The V gene's germline CDR1 is GTSNPN and CDR2 SVGIG (reference sequence). The CDR3 has 14 residues. V dropped 0 bases and J dropped 3 bases, with 9 bases sitting between them. This clonotype originated in a human donor in good health. This chain joins TRBV30 and TRBJ1-5; a weak D match, TRBD1 (5 bases). The sequenced material came from CD8+ T cells from PBMCs. The CDR3 DNA reads TGTGCCTGGAGTGTAAAGGGGTACAATCAGCCCCAGCATTTT. This translates into CAWSVKGYNQPQHF.